A selection of T cell receptor beta chains follows, all from one sample in a study of neoadjuvant anti-PD-1 for oral cavity cancer. Generated by immunoSEQ multiplex PCR, the TCRdb table keeps only in-frame clones and is missing some. Here the sample spans about 24,000 clones, approximately 27% being singletons. This specimen consisted of tumor tissue, obtained after nivolumab (anti-PD-1) treatment. These receptors all come from a person between 40 and 79 years old with oral cavity squamous cell carcinoma. CDR3s include the opening cysteine and the closing phenylalanine or tryptophan. A D gene is named only where the DNA matches it firmly. For some rows the clone size is stated as once, few or many, or as a class when expanded; others skip it.

abundance	len	d_gene	v_gene	j_gene	CDR3nt	CDR3aa
few	17	TRBD1	TRBV30	TRBJ2-7	TGTGCCTGGAGCCCGGGTGGGACAGGGGGAGTTGGCTACGAGCAGTACTTC	CAWSPGGTGGVGYEQYF
-	15	TRBD2	TRBV11-2	TRBJ2-2	TGTGCCAGCAGCTTAGCGGGAGGGAACACCGGGGAGCTGTTTTTT	CASSLAGGNTGELFF
many	13	-	TRBV18	TRBJ1-1	TGTGCCAGCTCACCCTCCCCCCAGACGGGAGCTTTCTTT	CASSPSPQTGAFF
few	11	-	TRBV29-1	TRBJ1-2	TGCAGCGTTGGGCGCTCCCATGGCTACACCTTC	CSVGRSHGYTF
few	13	-	TRBV6-5	TRBJ1-5	TGTGCCAGCAGTACTCGGTTTGGTCAGCCCCAGCATTTT	CASSTRFGQPQHF
few	14	-	TRBV6-5	TRBJ1-5	TGTGCCAGCAGTTACTTGTCCACCAATCAGCCCCAGCATTTT	CASSYLSTNQPQHF
few	13	-	TRBV27	TRBJ1-1	TGTGCCAGCAGTTCTAAGGGGATCACTGAAGCTTTCTTT	CASSSKGITEAFF
-	15	-	TRBV4-2	TRBJ2-6	TGTGCCAGCAGCCAGGAGAGCTCTGGGGCCAACGTCCTGACTTTC	CASSQESSGANVLTF
-	14	-	TRBV30	TRBJ2-7	TGTGCCTGGAGTGTACAGATAAGCTCCTACGAGCAGTACTTC	CAWSVQISSYEQYF
-	18	TRBD1	TRBV7-3	TRBJ2-6	TGTGCCAGCAGCTTAAATGAGCAGGGGGCTGCTGGGGCCAACGTCCTGACTTTC	CASSLNEQGAAGANVLTF
-	14	-	TRBV15	TRBJ2-2	TGTGCCACCAGCCGTCACGAGAGGACCGGGGAGCTGTTTTTT	CATSRHERTGELFF
-	15	TRBD2	TRBV7-8	TRBJ2-3	TGTGCCAGCAGCCCCGAGCGGGGGATCACAGATACGCAGTATTTT	CASSPERGITDTQYF
-	14	TRBD2	TRBV5-4	TRBJ2-1	TGTGCCAGCGTCTTAGCGGGAGCTTTAGGTGAGCAGTTCTTC	CASVLAGALGEQFF
-	14	-	TRBV19	TRBJ1-1	TGTGCCAGTAGTATAGCATTAGTGGGCAGCGAAGCTTTCTTT	CASSIALVGSEAFF
few	16	TRBD1	TRBV4-1	TRBJ1-2	TGCGCCAGCAGCCAGGCCCAAGACAGGGCCCACTATGGCTACACCTTC	CASSQAQDRAHYGYTF
few	15	TRBD2	TRBV11-2	TRBJ2-1	TGTGCCAGCAGCTTAGTTATTCTAGCGGTCAATGAGCAGTTCTTC	CASSLVILAVNEQFF
-	16	-	TRBV27	TRBJ2-3	TGTGCCAGCAGTTTTGGGTGGCGGTCTCTAACGGGTGAGCAGTATTTT	CASSFGWRSLTGEQYF
few	12	-	TRBV27	TRBJ2-7	TGTGCCAGCAGTTTCACAGGCTACGAGCAGTACTTC	CASSFTGYEQYF
few	14	-	TRBV29-1	TRBJ1-2	TGCAGCGTTGTTCCAGGACACCAACTGGGGGGCTACACCTTC	CSVVPGHQLGGYTF
-	12	-	TRBV28	TRBJ1-3	TGTGCCAGCTCCCCCCAGGGTAACACCATATATTTT	CASSPQGNTIYF
-	13	TRBD1	TRBV6-5	TRBJ1-2	TGTGCCAGCAGCGGACAGGGAGTGGGCGGCTACACCTTC	CASSGQGVGGYTF
few	15	-	TRBV5-1	TRBJ2-3	TGCGCCAGCAGCTTCGGCGATACTAGCACAGATACGCAGTATTTT	CASSFGDTSTDTQYF
few	11	-	TRBV20-1	TRBJ1-1	TGCAGCCTACTAGGGAACACTGAAGCTTTCTTT	CSLLGNTEAFF
few	11	-	TRBV30	TRBJ2-5	TGTGCCTGGATACGTAGCGAGACCCAGTACTTC	CAWIRSETQYF
few	15	TRBD2	TRBV27	TRBJ2-1	TGTGCCAGCAGTTTATTCGCGGGGGGGTACAATGAGCAGTTCTTC	CASSLFAGGYNEQFF
-	16	TRBD1	TRBV5-6	TRBJ1-5	TGTGCCAGCAGCTTGGGGGGACAGATCTTAAATCAGCCCCAGCATTTT	CASSLGGQILNQPQHF
few	14	-	TRBV12-5	TRBJ2-3	TGTGCTAGTGGTTTGCGTATGAGCACAGATACGCAGTATTTT	CASGLRMSTDTQYF